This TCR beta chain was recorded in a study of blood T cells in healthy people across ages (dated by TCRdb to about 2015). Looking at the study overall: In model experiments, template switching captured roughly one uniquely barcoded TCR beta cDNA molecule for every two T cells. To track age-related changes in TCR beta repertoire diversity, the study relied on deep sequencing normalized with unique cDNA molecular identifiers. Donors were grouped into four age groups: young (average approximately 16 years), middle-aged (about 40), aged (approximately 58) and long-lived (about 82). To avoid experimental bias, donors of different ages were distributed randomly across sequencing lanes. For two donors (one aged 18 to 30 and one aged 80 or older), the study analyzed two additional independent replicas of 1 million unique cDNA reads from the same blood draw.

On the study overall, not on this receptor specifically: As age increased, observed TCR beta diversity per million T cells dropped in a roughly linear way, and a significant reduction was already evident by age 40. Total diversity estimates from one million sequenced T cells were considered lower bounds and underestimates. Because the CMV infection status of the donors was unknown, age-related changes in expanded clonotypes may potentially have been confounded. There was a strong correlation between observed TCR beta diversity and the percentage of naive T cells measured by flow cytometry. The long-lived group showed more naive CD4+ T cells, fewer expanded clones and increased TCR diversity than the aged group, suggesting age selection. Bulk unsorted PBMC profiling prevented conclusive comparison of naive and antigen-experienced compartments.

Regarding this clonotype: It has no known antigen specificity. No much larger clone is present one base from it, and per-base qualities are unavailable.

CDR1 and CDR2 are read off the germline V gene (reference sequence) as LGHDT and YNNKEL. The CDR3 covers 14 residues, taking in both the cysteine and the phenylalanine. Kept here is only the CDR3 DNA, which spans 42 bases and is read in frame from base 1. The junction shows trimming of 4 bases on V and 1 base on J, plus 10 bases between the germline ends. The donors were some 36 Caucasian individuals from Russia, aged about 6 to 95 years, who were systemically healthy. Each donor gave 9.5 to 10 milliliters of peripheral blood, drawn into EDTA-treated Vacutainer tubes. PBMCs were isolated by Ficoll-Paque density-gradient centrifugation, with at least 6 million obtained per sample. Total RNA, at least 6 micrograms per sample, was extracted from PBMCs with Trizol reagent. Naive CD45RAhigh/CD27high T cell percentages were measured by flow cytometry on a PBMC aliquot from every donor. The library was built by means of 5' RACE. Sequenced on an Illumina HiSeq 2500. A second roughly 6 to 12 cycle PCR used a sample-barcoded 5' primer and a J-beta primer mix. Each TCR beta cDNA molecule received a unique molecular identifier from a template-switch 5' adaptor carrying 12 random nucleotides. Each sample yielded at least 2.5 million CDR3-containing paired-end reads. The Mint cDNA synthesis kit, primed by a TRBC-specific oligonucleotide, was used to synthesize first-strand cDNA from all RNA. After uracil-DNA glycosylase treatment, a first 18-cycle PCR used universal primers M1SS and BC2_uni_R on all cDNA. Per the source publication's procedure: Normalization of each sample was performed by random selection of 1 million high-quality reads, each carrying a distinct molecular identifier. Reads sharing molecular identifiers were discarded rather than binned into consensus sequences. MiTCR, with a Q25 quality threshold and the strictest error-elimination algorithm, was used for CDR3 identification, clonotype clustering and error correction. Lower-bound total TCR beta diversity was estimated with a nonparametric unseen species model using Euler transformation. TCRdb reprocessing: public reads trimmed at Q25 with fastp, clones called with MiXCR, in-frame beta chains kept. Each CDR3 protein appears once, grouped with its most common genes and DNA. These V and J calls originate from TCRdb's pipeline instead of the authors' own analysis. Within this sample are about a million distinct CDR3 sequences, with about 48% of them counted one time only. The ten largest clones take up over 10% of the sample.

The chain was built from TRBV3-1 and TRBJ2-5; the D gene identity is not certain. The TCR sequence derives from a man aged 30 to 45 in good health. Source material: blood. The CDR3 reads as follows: CASSPHTLQETQYF. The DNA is TGTGCCAGCAGCCCGCACACCCTCCAAGAGACCCAGTACTTC.